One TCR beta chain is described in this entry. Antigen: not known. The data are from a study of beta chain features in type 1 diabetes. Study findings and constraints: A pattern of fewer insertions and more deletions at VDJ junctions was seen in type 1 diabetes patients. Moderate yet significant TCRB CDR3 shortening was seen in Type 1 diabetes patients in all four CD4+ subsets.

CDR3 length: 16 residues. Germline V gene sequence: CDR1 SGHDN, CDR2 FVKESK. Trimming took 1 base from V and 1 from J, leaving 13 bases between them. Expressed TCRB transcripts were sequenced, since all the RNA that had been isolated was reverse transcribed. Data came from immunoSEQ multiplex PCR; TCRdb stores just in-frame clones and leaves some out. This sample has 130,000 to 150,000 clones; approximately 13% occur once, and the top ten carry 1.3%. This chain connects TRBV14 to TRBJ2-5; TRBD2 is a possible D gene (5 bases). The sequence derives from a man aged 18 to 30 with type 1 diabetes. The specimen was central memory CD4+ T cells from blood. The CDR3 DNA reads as TGTGCCAGCAGCCAAGGGCAAGGCCGGGGCCAAGAGACCCAGTACTTC. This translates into CASSQGQGRGQETQYF.